These T cell receptor beta chains were read from a single sample in a study of T cells after yellow fever vaccination. TCRdb re-called the 5' RACE reads through MiXCR, storing one row per CDR3 protein. There are 200,000 to 300,000 distinct CDR3 sequences in the sample; around 7% occur only once, and about 0.9% lies in the top ten. The input for sequencing was CD4+ T cells sorted from PBMCs, taken 15 days after the yellow fever booster vaccination. These receptors were obtained from a man aged 25-45 years who received the YFV17D yellow fever vaccine. Each CDR3 is given with its conserved first and last residue. Fields, in order: clone size, J gene, D gene, V gene, CDR3 DNA, CDR3 protein. D genes are given only for firm matches. A row's size may be missing; if present it is once, few, many or a size class.

abundance: -; j_gene: TRBJ2-5; d_gene: -; v_gene: TRBV5-1; CDR3nt: TGCGCCAGCAACCCGCCGGGGGGCCTCGGGGAGACCCAGTACTTC; CDR3aa: CASNPPGGLGETQYF
abundance: many; j_gene: TRBJ1-1; d_gene: TRBD1; v_gene: TRBV29-1; CDR3nt: TGCAGCGCCCTGGGACAGATCAACACTGAAGCTTTCTTT; CDR3aa: CSALGQINTEAFF
abundance: many; j_gene: TRBJ2-5; d_gene: -; v_gene: TRBV5-6; CDR3nt: TGTGCCAGCAGCCCGGTTTGGGGGAGTCAAGAGACCCAGTACTTC; CDR3aa: CASSPVWGSQETQYF
abundance: -; j_gene: TRBJ2-4; d_gene: -; v_gene: TRBV4-3; CDR3nt: TGCGCCAGCAGCCAAGCTTCCCAGGGAGCCAAAAACATTCAGTACTTC; CDR3aa: CASSQASQGAKNIQYF
abundance: -; j_gene: TRBJ1-1; d_gene: TRBD1; v_gene: TRBV6-5; CDR3nt: TGTGCCAGCATCTACTCACCGGGACAGGAAGCTTTCTTT; CDR3aa: CASIYSPGQEAFF
abundance: -; j_gene: TRBJ1-5; d_gene: TRBD1; v_gene: TRBV18; CDR3nt: TGTGCCAGCTCACCCCAGGGGGCGAGCAATCAGCCCCAGCATTTT; CDR3aa: CASSPQGASNQPQHF
abundance: few; j_gene: TRBJ2-4; d_gene: TRBD2; v_gene: TRBV27; CDR3nt: TGTGCCAGCAGCCCCTCCGGGACTAGCGGGGGAGCCAAAAACATTCAGTACTTC; CDR3aa: CASSPSGTSGGAKNIQYF
abundance: -; j_gene: TRBJ1-2; d_gene: TRBD1; v_gene: TRBV5-1; CDR3nt: TGCGCCAGCCGATGGGACAGACTTAATGGCTACACCTTC; CDR3aa: CASRWDRLNGYTF
abundance: -; j_gene: TRBJ2-5; d_gene: TRBD2; v_gene: TRBV12-3/TRBV12-4; CDR3nt: TGTGCCAGCAAGGGACTAGCGGGACAAGAGACCCAGTACTTC; CDR3aa: CASKGLAGQETQYF
abundance: -; j_gene: TRBJ2-7; d_gene: TRBD1; v_gene: TRBV7-2; CDR3nt: TGTGCCAGCAGCTTCTCCGGGACAGGGGTATACGAGCAGTACTTC; CDR3aa: CASSFSGTGVYEQYF
abundance: few; j_gene: TRBJ2-7; d_gene: -; v_gene: TRBV10-1; CDR3nt: TGCGCCAGCAGTGCAAGCTCCGTCCACGAGCAGTACTTC; CDR3aa: CASSASSVHEQYF
abundance: once; j_gene: TRBJ2-5; d_gene: -; v_gene: TRBV20-1; CDR3nt: TGCAGTGGCCCGGCTCCGGGGTGGAGACAAGAGACCCAGTACTTC; CDR3aa: CSGPAPGWRQETQYF
abundance: few; j_gene: TRBJ1-3; d_gene: -; v_gene: TRBV20-1; CDR3nt: TGCAGTGCTGACCGAAGGGGTTCTGGAAACACCATATATTTT; CDR3aa: CSADRRGSGNTIYF
abundance: -; j_gene: TRBJ2-2; d_gene: TRBD2; v_gene: TRBV9; CDR3nt: TGTGCCAGCAGCGCTAGCGGAACGAACACCGGGGAGCTGTTTTTT; CDR3aa: CASSASGTNTGELFF
abundance: few; j_gene: TRBJ2-3; d_gene: -; v_gene: TRBV20-1; CDR3nt: TGCAGTGCTAGAGATCCTCGGGGGCCAGATACGCAGTATTTT; CDR3aa: CSARDPRGPDTQYF
abundance: -; j_gene: TRBJ1-2; d_gene: -; v_gene: TRBV27; CDR3nt: TGTGCCAGCAGCCTACTCTTGGGGACCCCGGGAGGCTACACCTTC; CDR3aa: CASSLLLGTPGGYTF
abundance: -; j_gene: TRBJ2-5; d_gene: -; v_gene: TRBV7-2; CDR3nt: TGTGCCAGCAGCTTAGTATTTCGGGACCCATCCGGGACCCAGTACTTC; CDR3aa: CASSLVFRDPSGTQYF
abundance: few; j_gene: TRBJ1-1; d_gene: -; v_gene: TRBV2; CDR3nt: TGTGCCAGCAGTGATTTGGGGGGGCCCACTGAAGCTTTCTTT; CDR3aa: CASSDLGGPTEAFF
abundance: -; j_gene: TRBJ2-3; d_gene: TRBD2; v_gene: TRBV20-1; CDR3nt: TGCAGTGCTAGGACTAGCGGGAGGAGGGATACGCAGTATTTT; CDR3aa: CSARTSGRRDTQYF
abundance: -; j_gene: TRBJ2-1; d_gene: TRBD2; v_gene: TRBV6-1; CDR3nt: TGTGCCAGCAGACTGGGACTAGCGGTGATAAATGAGCAGTTCTTC; CDR3aa: CASRLGLAVINEQFF
abundance: -; j_gene: TRBJ2-1; d_gene: TRBD2; v_gene: TRBV6-4; CDR3nt: TGTGCCAGCAGTGACTCGACTAGCGGGAGGGGAAAGTTCTTC; CDR3aa: CASSDSTSGRGKFF
abundance: many; j_gene: TRBJ2-5; d_gene: -; v_gene: TRBV28; CDR3nt: TGTGCCAGCAGTAAGGGAATCCCCGGGGATGAGACCCAGTACTTC; CDR3aa: CASSKGIPGDETQYF
abundance: many; j_gene: TRBJ1-4; d_gene: -; v_gene: TRBV12-3/TRBV12-4; CDR3nt: TGTGCCAGCGGTCGCGGGCAACCTAATGAAAAACTGTTTTTT; CDR3aa: CASGRGQPNEKLFF
abundance: -; j_gene: TRBJ2-3; d_gene: -; v_gene: TRBV5-5; CDR3nt: TGTGCCAGCAGCTTGGGTTCCGGGGCCACAGATACGCAGTATTTT; CDR3aa: CASSLGSGATDTQYF
abundance: few; j_gene: TRBJ2-7; d_gene: TRBD2; v_gene: TRBV11-2; CDR3nt: TGTGCCAGCAGCTTACTTTTCGGGACTAACGTCGATACCTACGAGCAGTACTTC; CDR3aa: CASSLLFGTNVDTYEQYF
abundance: -; j_gene: TRBJ2-7; d_gene: TRBD2; v_gene: TRBV7-6; CDR3nt: TGTGCCAGCAGCTTAAACACCCCGGGACTAGCGGGAGTCGAGCAGTACTTC; CDR3aa: CASSLNTPGLAGVEQYF
abundance: few; j_gene: TRBJ2-1; d_gene: TRBD1; v_gene: TRBV7-2; CDR3nt: TGTGCCAGCAGCCGGGACAGGTTTAATTCCTACAATGAGCAGTTCTTC; CDR3aa: CASSRDRFNSYNEQFF
abundance: -; j_gene: TRBJ1-4; d_gene: TRBD1; v_gene: TRBV19; CDR3nt: TGTGCCCGACAGGGCGGTGAAAAACTGTTTTTT; CDR3aa: CARQGGEKLFF
abundance: many; j_gene: TRBJ2-3; d_gene: -; v_gene: TRBV29-1; CDR3nt: TGCAGCGTATCCCTGGGGACAGATACGCAGTATTTT; CDR3aa: CSVSLGTDTQYF
abundance: -; j_gene: TRBJ1-3; d_gene: -; v_gene: TRBV6-1; CDR3nt: TGTGCCAGCAGTGCCCCGCGGTGGAGAGACACCATATATTTT; CDR3aa: CASSAPRWRDTIYF
abundance: few; j_gene: TRBJ1-1; d_gene: TRBD1; v_gene: TRBV20-1; CDR3nt: TGCAGTGCTAGAGACTCTAGACAGGGTGAGAACACTGAAGCTTTCTTT; CDR3aa: CSARDSRQGENTEAFF
abundance: many; j_gene: TRBJ2-2; d_gene: TRBD1; v_gene: TRBV6-5; CDR3nt: TGTGCCAGCAGGACCGGACAGGGGAACACCGGGGAGCTGTTTTTT; CDR3aa: CASRTGQGNTGELFF
abundance: few; j_gene: TRBJ2-2; d_gene: -; v_gene: TRBV5-1; CDR3nt: TGCGCCAGCGGGGCGGCCCTGAACACCGGGGAGCTGTTTTTT; CDR3aa: CASGAALNTGELFF
abundance: -; j_gene: TRBJ1-1; d_gene: -; v_gene: TRBV18; CDR3nt: TGTGCCAGCTCACCACCCTCAGGGTTGGTCACTGAAGCTTTCTTT; CDR3aa: CASSPPSGLVTEAFF
abundance: -; j_gene: TRBJ2-7; d_gene: -; v_gene: TRBV5-1; CDR3nt: TGCGCCAGCAGCACAGACGGACGGGCTCCCTACGTGCAGTACTTC; CDR3aa: CASSTDGRAPYVQYF
abundance: many; j_gene: TRBJ1-1; d_gene: -; v_gene: TRBV16; CDR3nt: TGTGCCAGCAGCCAATTCCCGTGGCCTGAAGCTTTCTTT; CDR3aa: CASSQFPWPEAFF
abundance: -; j_gene: TRBJ2-1; d_gene: -; v_gene: TRBV7-3; CDR3nt: TGTGCCAGCAGCTTATTACCGGACAATGAGCAGTTCTTC; CDR3aa: CASSLLPDNEQFF
abundance: many; j_gene: TRBJ2-2; d_gene: -; v_gene: TRBV15; CDR3nt: TGTGCCACCAGCAGTGAATGGAGCGGGGAGCTGTTTTTT; CDR3aa: CATSSEWSGELFF
abundance: -; j_gene: TRBJ2-1; d_gene: TRBD2; v_gene: TRBV20-1; CDR3nt: TGCAGTGCTATTACTATCCACCCCGGGGGGTACAATGAGCAGTTCTTC; CDR3aa: CSAITIHPGGYNEQFF
abundance: -; j_gene: TRBJ2-2; d_gene: TRBD2; v_gene: TRBV7-2; CDR3nt: TGTGCCAGCAGCCCCGGGGGGGGAACGGAGCTGTTTTTT; CDR3aa: CASSPGGGTELFF
abundance: -; j_gene: TRBJ2-1; d_gene: TRBD1; v_gene: TRBV29-1; CDR3nt: TGCAGCGTAGCTACCAGGACAGGGGTGTACAATGAGCAGTTCTTC; CDR3aa: CSVATRTGVYNEQFF
abundance: many; j_gene: TRBJ2-5; d_gene: -; v_gene: TRBV4-3; CDR3nt: TGCGCCAGCAGCCAAGTCGCCGACGGAAAAGAGACCCAGTACTTC; CDR3aa: CASSQVADGKETQYF
abundance: few; j_gene: TRBJ2-4; d_gene: -; v_gene: TRBV11-2; CDR3nt: TGTGCCAGCAGCTCCGCCACCTCGTTCGGAATAAAATTAGCCAAAAACATTCAGTACTTC; CDR3aa: CASSSATSFGIKLAKNIQYF
abundance: many; j_gene: TRBJ2-3; d_gene: -; v_gene: TRBV12-3/TRBV12-4; CDR3nt: TGTGCCAGCAGTTTGTGGGATACGCAGTATTTT; CDR3aa: CASSLWDTQYF
abundance: many; j_gene: TRBJ2-1; d_gene: -; v_gene: TRBV5-1; CDR3nt: TGCGCCAGCAGCTTATTACTAGCTGACTACAATGAGCAGTTCTTC; CDR3aa: CASSLLLADYNEQFF
abundance: few; j_gene: TRBJ2-3; d_gene: -; v_gene: TRBV20-1; CDR3nt: TGCAGGTCAATTCTTGGAGGGCTAGTGGATACGCAGTATTTT; CDR3aa: CRSILGGLVDTQYF
abundance: many; j_gene: TRBJ2-7; d_gene: TRBD1; v_gene: TRBV12-3/TRBV12-4; CDR3nt: TGTGCCAGCACACGGACAGGGGGCCAGTACGAGCAGTACTTC; CDR3aa: CASTRTGGQYEQYF
abundance: -; j_gene: TRBJ1-2; d_gene: -; v_gene: TRBV7-2; CDR3nt: TGTGCCAGCAGCTTAACAAAGGGCTATGGCTACACCTTC; CDR3aa: CASSLTKGYGYTF
abundance: many; j_gene: TRBJ2-3; d_gene: -; v_gene: TRBV5-5; CDR3nt: TGTGCCAGCACCCTCAGGGTGGCGACAGATACGCAGTATTTT; CDR3aa: CASTLRVATDTQYF
abundance: few; j_gene: TRBJ2-1; d_gene: -; v_gene: TRBV6-2/TRBV6-3; CDR3nt: TGTGCCAGCAGTTACCTCCCGGGCAATGAGCAGTTCTTC; CDR3aa: CASSYLPGNEQFF
abundance: -; j_gene: TRBJ2-3; d_gene: -; v_gene: TRBV15; CDR3nt: TGTGCCACCAGCAGTGCGGCAGATACGCAGTATTTT; CDR3aa: CATSSAADTQYF
abundance: few; j_gene: TRBJ2-5; d_gene: -; v_gene: TRBV29-1; CDR3nt: TGCAGCGTTGTGGGTGTCGAGACCCAGTACTTC; CDR3aa: CSVVGVETQYF
abundance: -; j_gene: TRBJ2-5; d_gene: -; v_gene: TRBV3-1; CDR3nt: TGTGCCAGCAGCCAAGGATTGGGGACCCAGTACTTC; CDR3aa: CASSQGLGTQYF
abundance: -; j_gene: TRBJ2-1; d_gene: -; v_gene: TRBV30; CDR3nt: TGTGCCTGGAGTGTACAGGGAGGAGAGCAGTTCTTC; CDR3aa: CAWSVQGGEQFF
abundance: many; j_gene: TRBJ2-1; d_gene: -; v_gene: TRBV29-1; CDR3nt: TGCAGCGTCGTTGGGGACTGGTACTACAATGAGCAGTTCTTC; CDR3aa: CSVVGDWYYNEQFF